The present T cell receptor (beta chain) was sequenced within a study of blood T cells in healthy people across ages. Whole-study findings and limits: It was held that the diversity estimates obtained from one million T cells were underestimates.

Sample-barcoded 5' priming and a J-beta primer mix drove a second PCR of roughly 6 to 12 cycles. TCRdb independently ran MiXCR on the 5' RACE reads; one entry per CDR3 protein. Seen here are some 790,000 distinct CDR3 sequences, around 26% observed once, and the top ten hold around 16%. The CDR3 runs to 15 residues. Germline CDR1 and CDR2: MGHDK and SYGVNS. V was shortened by 3 bases and J by 8 bases, with 16 bases between the two germline ends. The sample, roughly 9.5 milliliters of peripheral blood, was drawn from each donor. This clonotype was counted between two and nine times. Antigen specificity is unknown.

The V gene is TRBV25-1, the J gene TRBJ1-4; unclear D gene. The receptor was derived from a woman older than 75 in good health. Sequenced sample: blood. CDR3 coding DNA: TGTGCCAGCAGTGATCAAGTATCCGTCAACGAAAAACTGTTTTTT. It translates to CASSDQVSVNEKLFF.